A selection of T cell receptor beta chains follows, all from one sample in a study of metastatic and nonmetastatic thyroid tumors. TCRdb re-called the PCR reads via MiXCR. The sample shows about 50,000 clones, roughly 3.9% of them seen only once. Specimen: blood. The receptor set was obtained from a female donor with papillary thyroid cancer or a benign thyroid nodule (not recorded which). Some clones in this sample may be carry-over from other donors' samples. The CDR3 runs from the conserved cysteine through the conserved F or W. The D gene is left open where the match is weak. Clone size is given for some rows only: seen once, a few or many times, or a class if the clone is expanded.

j_gene	len	v_gene	d_gene	abundance	CDR3nt	CDR3aa
TRBJ1-2	13	TRBV6-1	.	.	TGTGCCAGCAGCGAAAGCCAGCTCCATGGCTACACCTTC	CASSESQLHGYTF
TRBJ2-7	14	TRBV7-8	TRBD2	few	TGTGCCAGCAACTTACGGACTAGCCCCTACGAGCAGTACTTC	CASNLRTSPYEQYF
TRBJ2-6	17	TRBV7-9	TRBD1	few	TGTGCCAGCAGCTTAGCGGGACAGGGTACTGGGGCCAACGTCCTGACTTTC	CASSLAGQGTGANVLTF
TRBJ2-1	13	TRBV6-2/TRBV6-3	TRBD1	few	TGTGCCAGCAGTAGGGACAGCTACAATGAGCAGTTCTTC	CASSRDSYNEQFF
TRBJ2-5	15	TRBV5-1	.	many	TGCGCCAGCAGCTTTGATAGCGGCAAAGGCGGGACCCAGTACTTC	CASSFDSGKGGTQYF
TRBJ2-7	13	TRBV27	.	many	TGTGCCAGGACCGCAGAAGGCCCCTACGAGCAGTACTTC	CARTAEGPYEQYF
TRBJ2-3	16	TRBV11-3	TRBD2	.	TGTGCCAGCAGCTTGGGGACTAGCGGGAGAACAGATACGCAGTATTTT	CASSLGTSGRTDTQYF
TRBJ1-1	14	TRBV28	.	few	TGTGCCAGCAGCCGAGCGGGGTCCCGAACTGAAGCTTTCTTT	CASSRAGSRTEAFF
TRBJ2-2	15	TRBV19	.	many	TGTGCCAGTAGTATAGGGGCAGGTTACACCGGGGAGCTGTTTTTT	CASSIGAGYTGELFF
TRBJ2-3	17	TRBV7-9	.	few	TGTGCCAGCAGCTGTGATACGGCGGGCGAATTCACAGATACGCAATATTTT	CASSCDTAGEFTDTQYF
TRBJ1-2	15	TRBV3-1	.	many	TGTGCCAGCAGCCAAGACTCAGCTCTTCTCTCTGGCTACACCTTC	CASSQDSALLSGYTF
TRBJ1-2	15	TRBV6-1	TRBD1	few	TGTGCCATTAACGACGGTCTACAGGGGGCAGGGGGCTACACCTTC	CAINDGLQGAGGYTF
TRBJ1-2	15	TRBV30	TRBD1	many	TGTGCCTGGAGCCCTTGGACAGGGGGGATCGATGGCTACACCTTC	CAWSPWTGGIDGYTF
TRBJ2-7	14	TRBV14	TRBD1	many	TGTGCCAGCAGCCAAGCCGGGACAGCTTACGAGCAGTACTTC	CASSQAGTAYEQYF
TRBJ2-5	16	TRBV7-9	TRBD2	many	TGTGCCAGCAGCTTACGGTCTAGCGGGTACCAAGAGACCCAGTACTTC	CASSLRSSGYQETQYF
TRBJ2-6	19	TRBV12-3/TRBV12-4	.	many	TGTGCCAGCAGGCAGGGGGGGGTTTCGACAAGAGGTGGGGCCAACGTCCTGACTTTC	CASRQGGVSTRGGANVLTF
TRBJ2-1	15	TRBV30	.	many	TGTGCCTGGAGTGCCCCCCCGAACCCATACAATGAGCAGTTCTTC	CAWSAPPNPYNEQFF
TRBJ2-1	16	TRBV19	.	many	TGTGCCAGTAGTATAGGCCCCGGACCCGAGGGGGATGAGCAGTTCTTC	CASSIGPGPEGDEQFF
TRBJ2-7	17	TRBV20-1	.	few	TGCAGTGCTAGTAATCGAGGGGGGTGCGTGAGACCCTACGAGCAGTACTTC	CSASNRGGCVRPYEQYF
TRBJ1-3	16	TRBV5-4	.	.	TGTGCCAGCAGCTTGAAGATGGGATACTCTGGAAACACCATATATTTT	CASSLKMGYSGNTIYF
TRBJ2-5	16	TRBV3-1	TRBD2	many	TGTGCCAGCAGCCTCTGGGGACTAGCGGGAGAAGAGACCCAGTACTTC	CASSLWGLAGEETQYF
TRBJ2-2	16	TRBV24-1	.	.	TGTGCCACCAGTGATTTCGAAGGGCTTAACACCGGGGAGCTGTTTTTT	CATSDFEGLNTGELFF
TRBJ1-3	14	TRBV3-1	.	many	TGTGCCAGCAGCCAAATCAGCTCTGGAAACACCATATATTTT	CASSQISSGNTIYF
TRBJ2-7	13	TRBV25-1	.	many	TGTGCCAGCAGTGAATACAGTTCCTACGAGCAGTACTTC	CASSEYSSYEQYF
TRBJ2-2	16	TRBV6-2/TRBV6-3	.	.	TGTGCCAGCAGTTACTCGAGTGGAAGAGGAGCAGGGGAGCTGTTTTTT	CASSYSSGRGAGELFF
TRBJ2-3	16	TRBV9	TRBD2	.	TGTGCCAGCAGCATAGGGCTAGCGGGATTCACAGATACGCGGTATTTT	CASSIGLAGFTDTRYF
TRBJ2-6	17	TRBV4-2	.	many	TGTGCCAGCAGCCAAGACGGGTTGGGGACTGGGGCCAACGTCCTGACTTTC	CASSQDGLGTGANVLTF
TRBJ1-2	14	TRBV7-3	TRBD1	few	TGTGCCAGCAGCCCAACAGGGGGATCCTATGGCTACACCTTC	CASSPTGGSYGYTF
TRBJ2-3	19	TRBV2	TRBD2	many	TGTGCCAGCAGTGAACACCACGGGTATGGGGAGGGATCCACAGATACGCAGTATTTT	CASSEHHGYGEGSTDTQYF
TRBJ1-2	13	TRBV4-1	.	many	TGCGCCAGCAGCCGCGAAAACTACTATGGCTACACCTTC	CASSRENYYGYTF
TRBJ2-2	16	TRBV6-2/TRBV6-3	TRBD2	.	TGTGCCAGCAGTTACCGGACGGGAGGGGACACCGGGGAGCTGTTTTTT	CASSYRTGGDTGELFF
TRBJ2-1	15	TRBV19	.	few	TGTGCCAGTACTCCTAGCCCGAGGGTTTACAATGAGCAGTTCTTC	CASTPSPRVYNEQFF
TRBJ2-2	14	TRBV7-3	.	.	TGTGCCAGCAGCTTGCAAACGAACACCGTGGAGCTGTTTTTT	CASSLQTNTVELFF
TRBJ2-6	17	TRBV6-1	TRBD1	many	TGTGCCTCGGTCCCTCGACAGGGAGAGTCTGGGGCCAACGTCCTGACTTTC	CASVPRQGESGANVLTF
TRBJ1-1	13	TRBV18	.	many	TGTGCCAGCTCACCGCAGAGGGAGTCTGAAGCTTTCTTT	CASSPQRESEAFF
TRBJ1-5	15	TRBV12-5	.	many	TGTGCTAGTGGACCTGGCCGTCATAGCAATCAGCCCCAGCATTTT	CASGPGRHSNQPQHF
TRBJ1-1	14	TRBV7-2	TRBD1	few	TGTGCCAGCAGCTCTCAGGGGGGGAACACTGAAGCTTTCTTT	CASSSQGGNTEAFF
TRBJ2-5	14	TRBV7-6	.	many	TGTGCCAGCAGCCCAACCCCCCCCCCAGAGACCCAGTACTTC	CASSPTPPPETQYF
TRBJ2-2	15	TRBV6-2/TRBV6-3	TRBD2	.	TGTGCCAGCAGTTACGGTTTCGGGGGGATCGGGGAGCTGTTTTTT	CASSYGFGGIGELFF
TRBJ1-2	15	TRBV11-3	.	many	TGTGCCAGCAGCTTAGGTCCCGACTCCCGGGATGGCTACACCTTC	CASSLGPDSRDGYTF
TRBJ2-1	14	TRBV6-4	TRBD2	few	TGTGCCAGCAGTGACTCTGGCGGGAGTAATGAGCAGTTCTTC	CASSDSGGSNEQFF
TRBJ1-5	15	TRBV28	.	.	TGTGCCAGCAGATCGGGCCTTTATAGCAATCAGCCCCAGCATTTT	CASRSGLYSNQPQHF
TRBJ1-5	17	TRBV20-1	.	.	TGCAGTGCTAGAGAAATGGAGGACGCTGGGGTCAATCAGCCCCAGCATTTT	CSAREMEDAGVNQPQHF
TRBJ2-2	14	TRBV25-1	TRBD1	many	TGTGCCAGCAGTGGGACAGGGGACACCGGGGAGCTGTTTTTT	CASSGTGDTGELFF
TRBJ2-1	11	TRBV6-2/TRBV6-3	.	many	TGTGCCAGCAGTTACGGGCCGAATCCGCTCTTC	CASSYGPNPLF
TRBJ1-1	17	TRBV7-2	TRBD1	few	TGTGCCAGCAGCTTAGAGGTTGGGACAGGGCATCGGACTGAAGCTTTCTTT	CASSLEVGTGHRTEAFF
TRBJ1-1	11	TRBV28	.	many	TGTGCCAGCAGTCAAATCACTGAAGCTTTCTTT	CASSQITEAFF
TRBJ2-7	12	TRBV12-3/TRBV12-4	.	.	TGTGCCAGTAGTACAGGTGGCTACGAGCAGTACTTC	CASSTGGYEQYF
TRBJ2-1	15	TRBV9	TRBD2	many	TGTGCCAGCAGCGTAGTGGCGGGAGGCGACAATGAGCAGTTCTTC	CASSVVAGGDNEQFF
TRBJ2-1	14	TRBV6-1	.	.	TGTGCCAGCGGAACAGGGAGAGGGTCCCAAGTGGAGTTCTTC	CASGTGRGSQVEFF
TRBJ2-1	16	TRBV4-1	TRBD2	many	TGCGCCAGCAGCCGGGGATCTAGCGGCAGATACAATGAGCAGTTCTTC	CASSRGSSGRYNEQFF
TRBJ2-1	14	TRBV2	TRBD2	many	TGTGCCAGCAGTGTTGCGGGAGTGGGGAATGAGCAGTTCTTC	CASSVAGVGNEQFF
TRBJ1-2	13	TRBV24-1	.	few	TGTGCCACCTCCCATTGGGAGGGAGGAGGCTACACCTTC	CATSHWEGGGYTF
TRBJ1-2	13	TRBV12-3/TRBV12-4	.	.	TGTGCCAGCAGACCCCCTTGGTTAGGTGGCTACACCTTC	CASRPPWLGGYTF
TRBJ1-1	16	TRBV5-1	TRBD1	.	TGCGCCAGCAGCCAAGGGACAGGGACAGAGGCCACTGAAGCTTTCTTT	CASSQGTGTEATEAFF